This T cell receptor beta chain was identified in a study of T cell responses to AZD1222 COVID-19 vaccine. Sequencing used immunoSEQ multiplex PCR; TCRdb keeps in-frame clones, though not all of them. The data show approximately 180,000 clones, about 87% seen once. Turning to this clone: Its specificity is unknown.

Points from the study as a whole: After the peak T cell response, and only then, were repertoires sampled. Spike regions recognized by vaccine-associated CD4 TCRs spanned the protein, led by 160-218 and 743-854. The donors showed a predominance of white British ancestry and of females, with possible underestimation of clonal diversity. Unmutated variant regions are reportedly the target of nearly half of TCRs that are spike-specific.

CDR3 size: 16 residues. Per the germline V gene, CDR1 is SGDLS and CDR2 is YYNGEE. Trimming removed 2 bases from V and 2 bases from J; junction bases left unmatched: 2. This sample comprised peripheral blood, obtained on day 0 of AZD1222 vaccination. This receptor was identified in an adult in good health. The chain uses TRBV9 and TRBJ2-3; 13 nucleotides agree with TRBD2. This CDR3 reads CASSVGLAGNTDTQYF. The CDR3 region has the DNA TGTGCCAGCAGCGTGGGACTAGCGGGAAACACAGATACGCAGTATTTT.